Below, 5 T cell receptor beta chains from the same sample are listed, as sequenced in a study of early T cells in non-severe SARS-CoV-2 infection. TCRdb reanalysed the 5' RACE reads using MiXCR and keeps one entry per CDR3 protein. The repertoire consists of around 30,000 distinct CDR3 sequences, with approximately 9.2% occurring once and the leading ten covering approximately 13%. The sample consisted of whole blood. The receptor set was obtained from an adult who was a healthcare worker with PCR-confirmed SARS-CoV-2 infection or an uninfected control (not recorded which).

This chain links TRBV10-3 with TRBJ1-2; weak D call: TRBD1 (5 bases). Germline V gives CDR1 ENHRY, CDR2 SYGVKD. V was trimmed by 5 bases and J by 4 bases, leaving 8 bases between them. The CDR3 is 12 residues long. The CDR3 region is CAISTGLYGYTF. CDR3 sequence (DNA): TGTGCCATCAGTACAGGTCTCTATGGCTACACCTTC.

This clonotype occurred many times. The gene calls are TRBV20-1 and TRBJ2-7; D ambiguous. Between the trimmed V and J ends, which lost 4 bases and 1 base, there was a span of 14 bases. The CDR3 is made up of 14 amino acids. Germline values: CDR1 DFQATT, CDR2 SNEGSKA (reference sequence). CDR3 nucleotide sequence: TGCAGTGCTACCCAAAGCGTTGGATCCTACGAGCAGTACTTC. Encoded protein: CSATQSVGSYEQYF.

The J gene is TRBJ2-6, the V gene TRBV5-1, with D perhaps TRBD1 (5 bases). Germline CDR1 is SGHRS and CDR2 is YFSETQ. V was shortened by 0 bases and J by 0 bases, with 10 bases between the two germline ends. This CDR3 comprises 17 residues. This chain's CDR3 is CASSLEVRASGANVLTF. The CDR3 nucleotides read TGCGCCAGCAGCTTGGAGGTCAGGGCCTCTGGGGCCAACGTCCTGACTTTC.

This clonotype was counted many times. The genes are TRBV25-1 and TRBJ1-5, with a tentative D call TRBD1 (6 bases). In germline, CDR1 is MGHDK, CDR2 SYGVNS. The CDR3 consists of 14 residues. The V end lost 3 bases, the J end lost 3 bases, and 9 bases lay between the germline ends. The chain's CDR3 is CASSDRGFNQPQHF. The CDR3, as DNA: TGTGCCAGCAGTGATAGGGGGTTCAATCAGCCCCAGCATTTT.

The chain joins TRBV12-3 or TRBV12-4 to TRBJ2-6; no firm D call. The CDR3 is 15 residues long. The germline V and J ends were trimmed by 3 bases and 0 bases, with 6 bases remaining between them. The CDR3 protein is CASSFALSGANVLTF. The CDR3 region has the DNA TGTGCCAGCAGTTTCGCGCTCTCTGGGGCCAACGTCCTGACTTTC.